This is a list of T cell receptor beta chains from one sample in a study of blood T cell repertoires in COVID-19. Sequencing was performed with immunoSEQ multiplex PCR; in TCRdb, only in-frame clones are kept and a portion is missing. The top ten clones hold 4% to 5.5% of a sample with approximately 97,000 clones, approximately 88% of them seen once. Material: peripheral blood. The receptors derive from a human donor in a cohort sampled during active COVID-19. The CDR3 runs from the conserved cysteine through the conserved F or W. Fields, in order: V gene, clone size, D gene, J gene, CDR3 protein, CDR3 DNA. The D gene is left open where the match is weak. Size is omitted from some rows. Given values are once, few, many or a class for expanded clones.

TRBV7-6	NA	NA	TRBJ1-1	CASSLILRGTNTEAFF	TGTGCCAGCAGCCTTATACTCCGGGGGACGAACACTGAAGCTTTCTTT
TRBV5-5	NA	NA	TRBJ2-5	CASSPDPEGTQYF	TGTGCCAGCAGCCCGGATCCGGAGGGGACCCAGTACTTC
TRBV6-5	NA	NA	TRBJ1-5	CASRRLGRGNQPQHF	TGTGCCAGCAGGCGCCTGGGGCGGGGGAATCAGCCCCAGCATTTT
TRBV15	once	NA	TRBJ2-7	CATSRELVASYEQYF	TGTGCCACCAGCAGAGAGTTGGTGGCTTCCTACGAGCAGTACTTC
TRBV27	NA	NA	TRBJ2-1	CASSFWGLSSYNEQFF	TGTGCCAGCAGTTTTTGGGGCTTAAGCTCCTACAATGAGCAGTTCTTC
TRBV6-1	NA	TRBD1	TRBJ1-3	CASSGGDSGSGNTIYF	TGTGCCAGCAGTGGTGGGGACAGTGGCTCTGGAAACACCATATATTTT
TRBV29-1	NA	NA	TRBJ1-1	CSVFRQNTEAFF	TGCAGCGTTTTCCGACAGAACACTGAAGCTTTCTTT
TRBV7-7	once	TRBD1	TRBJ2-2	CASSLALTGGRTGELFF	TGTGCCAGCAGCTTAGCTTTGACAGGGGGTCGCACCGGGGAGCTGTTTTTT
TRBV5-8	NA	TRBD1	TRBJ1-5	CASSLDMGTGVQPQHF	TGTGCCAGCAGCTTGGATATGGGGACAGGGGTCCAGCCCCAGCATTTT
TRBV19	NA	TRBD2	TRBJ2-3	CASGDRRLAGSDTQYF	TGTGCCAGTGGGGACAGGCGACTAGCGGGGTCAGATACGCAGTATTTT
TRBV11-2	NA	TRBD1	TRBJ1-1	CASSVQGTMAFF	TGTGCCAGCAGCGTACAGGGGACAATGGCTTTCTTT
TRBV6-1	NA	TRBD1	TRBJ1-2	CASSEQGVAGYTF	TGTGCCAGCAGTGAACAGGGGGTCGCTGGCTACACCTTC
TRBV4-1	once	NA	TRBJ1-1	CASSQRGLEAFF	TGCGCCAGCAGCCAGCGGGGCCTTGAAGCTTTCTTT
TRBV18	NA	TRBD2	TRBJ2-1	CASSPTGGDNEQFF	TGTGCCAGCTCACCTACCGGGGGGGACAATGAGCAGTTCTTC
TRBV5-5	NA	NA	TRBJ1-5	CASSAPGEPQHF	TGTGCCAGCAGCGCTCCGGGGGAGCCCCAGCATTTT
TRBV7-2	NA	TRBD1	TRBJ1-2	CASSTGTVYGYTF	TGTGCCAGCAGCACGGGGACAGTCTATGGCTACACCTTC
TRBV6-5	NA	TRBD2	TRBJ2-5	CASSYTPGSGEETQYF	TGTGCCAGCAGTTACACCCCGGGTAGCGGGGAGGAGACCCAGTACTTC
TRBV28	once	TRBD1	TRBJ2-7	CASRTGGTYEQYF	TGTGCCAGCAGGACAGGGGGGACGTACGAGCAGTACTTC
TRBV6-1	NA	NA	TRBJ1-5	CASSEYTRPGLNQPQHF	TGTGCCAGCAGTGAATACACTCGGCCAGGGCTCAATCAGCCCCAGCATTTT
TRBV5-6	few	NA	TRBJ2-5	CASSRWARGTQETQYF	TGTGCCAGCAGCCGGTGGGCCAGGGGCACTCAAGAGACCCAGTACTTC
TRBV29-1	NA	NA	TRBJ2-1	CSIPSQGVGYEQFF	TGCAGCATCCCCAGCCAAGGGGTGGGATATGAGCAGTTCTTC
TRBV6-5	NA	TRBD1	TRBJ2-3	CASRGQGVSTDTQYF	TGTGCCAGCAGGGGACAGGGGGTTAGCACAGATACGCAGTATTTT
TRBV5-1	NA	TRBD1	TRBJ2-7	CASSPRQGTSYEQYF	TGCGCCAGCAGCCCTCGACAGGGGACTTCCTACGAGCAGTACTTC
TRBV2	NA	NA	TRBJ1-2	CASSREGYGYTF	TGTGCCAGCAGTCGTGAGGGCTATGGCTACACCTTC
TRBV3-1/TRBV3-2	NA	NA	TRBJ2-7	CASSRVEREQYF	TGTGCCAGCAGCCGGGTTGAGCGCGAGCAGTACTTC
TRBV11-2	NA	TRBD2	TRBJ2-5	CASSESGGPPRGAQYF	TGTGCCAGCAGCGAGAGCGGGGGCCCTCCGAGAGGGGCCCAGTACTTC
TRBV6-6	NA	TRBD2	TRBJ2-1	CASSSPRGGSYNEQFF	TGTGCCAGCAGTTCCCCCCGCGGGGGCTCCTACAATGAGCAGTTCTTC
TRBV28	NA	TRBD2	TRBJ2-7	CASSLHQGLAGDKGEQYF	TGTGCCAGCAGCCTACACCAGGGCCTAGCGGGGGATAAGGGCGAGCAGTACTTC
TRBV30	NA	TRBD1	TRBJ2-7	CAWSYGQGPYEQYF	TGTGCCTGGAGTTATGGACAGGGGCCCTACGAGCAGTACTTC
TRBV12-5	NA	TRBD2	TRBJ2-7	CASGLAPTSGGWYEQYF	TGTGCTAGTGGTTTGGCACCAACTAGCGGGGGGTGGTACGAGCAGTACTTC
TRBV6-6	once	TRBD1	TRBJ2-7	CASSSRDRASYEQYF	TGTGCCAGCAGTTCCCGGGACAGGGCGTCCTACGAGCAGTACTTC
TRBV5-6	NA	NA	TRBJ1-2	CASSAFGRGILPPGYTF	TGTGCCAGCAGCGCTTTTGGGCGCGGGATCCTACCTCCTGGCTACACCTTC
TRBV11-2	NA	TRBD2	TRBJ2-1	CASSSRTSGGVKQFF	TGTGCCAGCAGCTCCCGGACTAGCGGGGGGGTCAAGCAGTTCTTC
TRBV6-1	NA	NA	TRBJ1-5	CASSELHRESAQHF	TGTGCCAGCAGTGAACTGCACAGGGAGTCGGCCCAGCATTTT
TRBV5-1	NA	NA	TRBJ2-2	CASSLVQGANTGELFF	TGCGCCAGCAGCTTGGTACAGGGTGCGAACACCGGGGAGCTGTTTTTT
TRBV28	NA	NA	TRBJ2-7	CASYRDTPYEQYF	TGTGCCAGCTACCGGGACACCCCCTACGAGCAGTACTTC
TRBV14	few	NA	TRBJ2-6	CATTGGASGANVLTF	TGTGCCACCACAGGGGGGGCCTCTGGGGCCAACGTCCTGACTTTC
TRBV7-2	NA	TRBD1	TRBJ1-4	CASSRQGASNEKLFF	TGTGCCAGCAGCAGACAGGGGGCTAGTAATGAAAAACTGTTTTTT
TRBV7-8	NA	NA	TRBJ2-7	CASSLLENSGYEQYF	TGTGCCAGCAGCTTGCTTGAAAATAGCGGCTACGAGCAGTACTTC
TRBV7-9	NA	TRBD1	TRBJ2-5	CASSLGTAEETQYF	TGTGCCAGCAGCCTCGGGACAGCCGAAGAGACCCAGTACTTC
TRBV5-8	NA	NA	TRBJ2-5	CASSFVRYPDQYF	TGTGCCAGCAGCTTCGTCAGGTATCCAGATCAGTACTTC
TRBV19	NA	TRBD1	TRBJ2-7	CASSIGQGISEQYF	TGTGCCAGTAGTATCGGACAGGGAATTAGCGAGCAGTACTTC
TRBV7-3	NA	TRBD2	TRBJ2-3	CASSSSGLAGVADTQYF	TGTGCCAGCAGCTCCTCGGGACTAGCGGGGGTAGCAGATACGCAGTATTTT
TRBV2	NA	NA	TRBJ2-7	CASTLGHAEGEQYF	TGTGCCAGCACTCTGGGACATGCCGAAGGGGAGCAGTACTTC
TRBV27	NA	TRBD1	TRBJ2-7	CASSSQGKKGSYEQYF	TGTGCCAGCAGCTCACAGGGGAAGAAGGGCTCCTACGAGCAGTACTTC
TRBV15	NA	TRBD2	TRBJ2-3	CATSRDRSSGVVYTQYF	TGTGCCACCAGCAGAGATAGGTCTAGCGGGGTTGTGTATACGCAGTATTTT